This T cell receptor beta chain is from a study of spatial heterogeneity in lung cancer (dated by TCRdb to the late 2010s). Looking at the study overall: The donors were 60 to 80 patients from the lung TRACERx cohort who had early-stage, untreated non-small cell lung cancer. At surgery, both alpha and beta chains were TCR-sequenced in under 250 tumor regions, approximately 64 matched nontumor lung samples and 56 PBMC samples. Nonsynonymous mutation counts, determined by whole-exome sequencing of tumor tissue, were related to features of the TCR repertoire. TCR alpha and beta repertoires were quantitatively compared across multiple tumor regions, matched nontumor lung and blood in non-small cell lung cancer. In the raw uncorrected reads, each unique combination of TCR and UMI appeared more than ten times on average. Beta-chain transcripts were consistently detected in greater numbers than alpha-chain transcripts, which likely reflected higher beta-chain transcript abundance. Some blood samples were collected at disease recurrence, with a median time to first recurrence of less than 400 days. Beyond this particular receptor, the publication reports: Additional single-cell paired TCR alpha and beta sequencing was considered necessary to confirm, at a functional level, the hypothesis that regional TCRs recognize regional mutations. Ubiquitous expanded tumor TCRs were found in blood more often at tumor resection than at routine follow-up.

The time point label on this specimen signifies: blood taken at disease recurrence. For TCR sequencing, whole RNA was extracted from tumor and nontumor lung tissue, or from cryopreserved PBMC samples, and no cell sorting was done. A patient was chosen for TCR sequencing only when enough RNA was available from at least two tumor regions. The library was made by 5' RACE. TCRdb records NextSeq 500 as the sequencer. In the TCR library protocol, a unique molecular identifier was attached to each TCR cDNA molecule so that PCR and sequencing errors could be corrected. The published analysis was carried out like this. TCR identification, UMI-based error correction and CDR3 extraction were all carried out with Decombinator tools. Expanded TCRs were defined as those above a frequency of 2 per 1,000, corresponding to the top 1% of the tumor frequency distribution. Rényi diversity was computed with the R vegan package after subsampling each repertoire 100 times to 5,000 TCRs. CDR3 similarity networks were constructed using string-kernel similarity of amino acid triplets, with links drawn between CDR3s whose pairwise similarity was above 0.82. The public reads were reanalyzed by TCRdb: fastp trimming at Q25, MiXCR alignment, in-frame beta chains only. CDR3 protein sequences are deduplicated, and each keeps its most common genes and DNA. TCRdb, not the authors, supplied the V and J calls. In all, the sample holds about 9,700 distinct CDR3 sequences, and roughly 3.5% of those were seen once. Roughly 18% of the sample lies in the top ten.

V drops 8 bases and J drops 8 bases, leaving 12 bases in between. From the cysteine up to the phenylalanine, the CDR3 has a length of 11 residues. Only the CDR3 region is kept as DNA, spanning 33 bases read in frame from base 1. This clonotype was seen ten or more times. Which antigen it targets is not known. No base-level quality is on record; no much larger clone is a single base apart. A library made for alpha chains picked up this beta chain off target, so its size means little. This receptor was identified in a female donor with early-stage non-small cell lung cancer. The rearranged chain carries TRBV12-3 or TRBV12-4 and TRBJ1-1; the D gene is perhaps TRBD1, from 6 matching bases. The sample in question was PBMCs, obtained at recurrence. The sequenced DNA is TGTGCCAGCGGCCCGGGGGCCGAAGCTTTCTTT. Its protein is CASGPGAEAFF.